Each of the 2 T cell receptor beta chains below was sequenced from the same sample in a study of T cells after yellow fever vaccination. MiXCR was run by TCRdb on the 5' RACE reads, yielding one entry per CDR3 protein. The sample records 110,000 to 150,000 distinct CDR3 sequences, around 6.3% being singletons. Sequences were derived from CD4+ T cells sorted from PBMCs, sampled 10 days after the yellow fever booster vaccination. Receptors were obtained from a man aged 25-40 years who received the YFV17D yellow fever vaccine.

This clonotype has a count of ten or more. The chain links TRBV29-1 to TRBJ2-7; TRBD1 aligns across 7 bases. V lost 4 bases and J lost 5; bases outside the gene matches: 5. The CDR3 totals 12 residues. Germline CDR1 reads SQVTM; CDR2 reads ANQGSEA. The CDR3 DNA reads TGCAGCGTTGTGAGGGGGCCGGACGAGCAGTACTTC. Translating gives CSVVRGPDEQYF.

Ten or more counts support this clonotype. The V call is TRBV20-1, the J call TRBJ1-1; D is possibly TRBD1 (5 bases). The CDR3 is 14 amino acids. Germline V CDR1 and CDR2: DFQATT, SNEGSKA (reference sequence). Trimming took off 3 bases at V and 0 bases at J, with 11 bases between the two ends. CDR3 bases: TGCAGTGCTAGTCTGGGGGGAATGAACACTGAAGCTTTCTTT. This translates into CSASLGGMNTEAFF.